Below are 20 T cell receptor beta chains sequenced from a single sample in a study of Graves' ophthalmopathy and Graves' hyperthyroidism. CDR3 regions of TCR beta were amplified from RNA transcripts. Scientists carried out first-round RT-PCR using HTBI primers and then a second-round multiplex PCR. TCRdb re-called the multiplex PCR reads with MiXCR, one entry per CDR3 protein. The sample yields around 1.1 million distinct CDR3 sequences, 36% seen once. The material sequenced was peripheral blood or thyroid tissue (not recorded which). All receptors come from an adult man with Graves' hyperthyroidism.

This clonotype was counted between two and nine times. The J gene is TRBJ2-6, the V gene TRBV10-3; 9 positions match TRBD1. From germline, CDR1 is ENHRY and CDR2 SYGVKD. The CDR3 covers 12 residues. The junction had 7 bases not matched to a gene; V was cut back by 7 bases and J by 15 bases. CDR3: CAITGQGEDLTF. The CDR3 coding sequence is TGTGCCATCACGGGACAGGGAGAGGACCTGACTTTC.

Notes on this clonotype: Possible read error: a much larger clone is one base away. The V call is TRBV9, the J call TRBJ2-7; 9 nucleotides line up with TRBD2. This CDR3 spans 19 amino acids. J gave up 0 bases and V 2 bases, and 15 bases lay outside the gene matches. Looked up from germline, CDR1 is SGDLS and CDR2 is YYNGEE. This CDR3 reads CASSVLPGSGGSPSYEQYF. The CDR3 DNA follows: TGTGCCAGCAGCGTTTTGCCGGGTAGCGGGGGTTCACCCTCCTACGAGCAGTACTTC.

Regarding this clonotype: This may be a read error: a much more frequent sequence differs by one nucleotide. The genes are TRBV7-2 and TRBJ2-5; 7 bases line up with TRBD1. Looked up from germline, CDR1 is SGHTA and CDR2 is FQGNSA. The CDR3 contains 14 residues. CDR3 region: CASILDRTKGDQCF. CDR3 coding DNA: TGTGCCAGCATCCTGGACAGGACAAAAGGGGACCAGTGCTTC.

This clonotype appeared many times. The chain carries TRBV5-1 and TRBJ2-7; 7 nucleotides agree with TRBD2. From germline, CDR1 is SGHRS and CDR2 YFSETQ. The CDR3 spans 14 residues. J lost 1 base, V lost 5 bases, and 6 bases had no gene match. As DNA, the CDR3 is TGCGCCAGCAGTTCCGGGACTACTTCCTACGAGCAGTACTTC. This gives the protein CASSSGTTSYEQYF.

The CDR3 loop is CASTPQFTGRKTQHF. The CDR3 nucleotides are TGTGCCAGCACTCCCCAGTTCACAGGGCGGAAGACCCAGCATTTT. The chain employs TRBV6-1 and TRBJ1-5, with a possible D match to TRBD1 (6 bases). This CDR3 spans 15 amino acids. Germline V gene data show CDR1 as MNHNS and CDR2 as SASEGT. V was clipped by 7 bases and J by 11 bases, with 24 bases between them.

There are a few counts of this clonotype. The gene calls are TRBV6-5 and TRBJ2-7; TRBD1 is a possible D gene (5 bases). The CDR3 runs to 13 residues. Germline V lookup: CDR1 MNHEY, CDR2 SVGAGI. V lost 2 bases, J lost 5 bases, and 10 bases lay in between. The CDR3 bases are TGTGCCAGCAGTTACGTCGAACAGGACGAGCAGTACTTC. It translates to CASSYVEQDEQYF.

The chain joins TRBV7-2 to TRBJ2-7; D is unresolved. CDR1 SGHTA and CDR2 FQGNSA come from the germline V gene. The germline V and J ends were trimmed by 3 bases and 5 bases, with 14 bases remaining between them. CDR3 size: 14 residues. CDR3 residues: CASSLVQGSNEQYF. The CDR3 DNA reads as TGTGCCAGCAGCTTGGTCCAAGGGTCGAACGAGCAGTACTTC.

Many counts were recorded for this clonotype. The chain combines TRBV10-3 with TRBJ2-7, with unresolved D. The CDR3 consists of 12 residues. Germline V gives CDR1 ENHRY, CDR2 SYGVKD. The ends were cut back, 7 bases at V and 0 bases at J, with 7 bases in the middle. CDR3 residues: CAIKTASYEQYF. In DNA form, the CDR3 reads TGTGCCATCAAAACGGCCTCCTACGAGCAGTACTTC.

The V gene is TRBV7-9, the J gene TRBJ1-1; 9 bases map to TRBD1. Germline CDR1 SEHNR, CDR2 FQNEAQ (reference sequence). The CDR3 is 17 residues long. J gave up 4 bases and V 4 bases, and 13 bases lay outside the gene matches. CDR3 protein: CASSSPGGQGVSTEAFF. As DNA, the CDR3 is TGTGCCAGCAGCTCGCCCGGGGGACAGGGAGTTAGCACTGAAGCTTTCTTT. Filled out from reference TRBV7-9 and TRBJ1-1, the complete variable domain reads DTGVSQNPRHKITKRGQNVTFRCDPISEHNRLYWYRQTLGQGPEFLTYFQNEAQLEKSRLLSDRFSAERPKGSFSTLEIQRTEQGDSAMYLCASSSPGGQGVSTEAFFGQGTRLTVV.

The chain joins TRBV7-2 to TRBJ1-3, with D uncertain. Per germline, CDR1 SGHTA and CDR2 FQGNSA. CDR3 length: 14 residues. Trimming took 1 base from V and 2 from J, leaving 6 bases between them. CDR3 nucleotide sequence: TGTGCCAGCAGCTTAGAACGGACTGGAAACACCATATATTTT. It yields the protein CASSLERTGNTIYF. Drawing the rest from reference TRBV7-2 and TRBJ1-3, the complete variable domain is GAGVSQSPSNKVTEKGKDVELRCDPISGHTALYWYRQSLGQGLEFLIYFQGNSAPDKSGLPSDRFSAERTGGSVSTLTIQRTQQEDSAVYLCASSLERTGNTIYFGEGSWLTVV.

The chain uses TRBV5-1 and TRBJ2-2; D perhaps matches TRBD2 (6 bases). Trimming removed 4 bases from V and 4 bases from J, with 20 bases in between. The length of the CDR3 is 17 residues. Germline loops: CDR1 SGHRS, CDR2 YFSETQ. CDR3 sequence: CASSRRSGDMVTGELFF. In DNA, the CDR3 is TGCGCCAGCAGCCGTCGATCGGGGGATATGGTCACCGGGGAGCTGTTTTTT.

This clonotype has ten or more counts. This chain connects TRBV6-5 to TRBJ1-5; 8 bases map to TRBD1. This CDR3 contains 13 residues. The trim removed 6 bases at V and 4 bases at J, leaving 2 bases unmatched. Germline V CDR1 and CDR2: MNHEY, SVGAGI. This CDR3 is CASRQGVNQPQHF. DNA for the CDR3: TGTGCCAGCAGACAGGGGGTAAATCAGCCCCAGCATTTT.

Remarks on this clonotype: A much larger clone lies one base from this, so it may be a read error. This rearrangement joins TRBV7-7 to TRBJ2-2, with 8 bases identical to TRBD1. After removal of 3 bases from V and 6 bases from J, the junction contained 6 bases not matched to a gene. The CDR3 runs 15 residues. Germline CDR1 reads SSHAT; CDR2 reads FNYEAQ (reference sequence). The CDR3 DNA reads as TGTGCCAGCAGCTTTGGACAGGGTTTTGCCGGGGAGCTGTTTTTT. Translation: CASSFGQGFAGELFF.

The J gene is TRBJ1-2, the V gene TRBV4-1; D call uncertain. The CDR3 has 15 residues. V dropped 0 bases and J dropped 5 bases, with 13 bases sitting between them. CDR1 and CDR2 from the germline V gene are MGHRA and YSYEKL. CDR3 nucleotide sequence: TGCGCCAGCAGCCAAGATTCAGGAAACCCTTATGGCTACACCTTC. It codes for CASSQDSGNPYGYTF.

This clonotype was seen repeatedly, ten times or more. The gene calls are TRBV4-2 and TRBJ1-5, with TRBD1 as a possible D gene (5 bases). The CDR3 runs to 14 residues. Trimming shortened V by 0 bases and J by 6 bases, and 9 bases separated the two germline ends. Germline assignment: CDR1 LGHNA and CDR2 YNFKEQ. CDR3 DNA sequence: TGTGCCAGCAGCCAAGAGGGGGGATCTCAGCCCCAGCATTTT. This translates into CASSQEGGSQPQHF.

This clonotype was seen ten or more times. The chain couples TRBV7-8 to TRBJ1-3, with D unresolved. Germline V gene lookup returns CDR1 SGHVS and CDR2 FQNEAQ. V lost 1 base and J 4 bases, leaving 8 bases between the germline ends. The CDR3 has 14 residues. CDR3 region: CASSLGDNGNTIYF. CDR3 coding DNA: TGTGCCAGCAGCTTAGGTGATAACGGAAACACCATATATTTT.

This clonotype showed up many times. The V and J genes are TRBV5-1 and TRBJ1-2, with D perhaps TRBD1 (6 bases). The V end lost 2 bases, the J end lost 8 bases, and 7 bases lay between the germline ends. This CDR3 has 11 amino acids. The V gene's germline CDR1 is SGHRS and CDR2 YFSETQ. CDR3 region: CASSFQGGYTF. CDR3 nucleotides: TGCGCCAGCAGCTTTCAGGGGGGCTACACCTTC.

Only one count was recorded for this clonotype. Being one base from a much bigger clone, this may be a read error. The chain is built from TRBV25-1 and TRBJ1-1, with 7 nucleotides matching TRBD1. Germline CDR1 and CDR2: MGHDK and SYGVNS. The CDR3 contains 18 residues. The CDR3 is CVSSFLEGDSLRGTEAFF. CDR3 sequence (DNA): TGTGTCAGCAGTTTCCTCGAGGGGGACAGCCTTCGGGGCACTGAAGCTTTCTTT.

The table lists this clonotype with a few counts. The V call is TRBV5-1, the J call TRBJ1-2, with 8 bases matching TRBD1. Germline CDR1 SGHRS, CDR2 YFSETQ. CDR3 size: 14 residues. The ends lost 5 bases at V and 5 bases at J; junction bases unmatched: 8. For the CDR3, the DNA is TGCGCCAGCAGAACGGCCAGGGGGCCTTATGGCTACACCTTC. This codes for CASRTARGPYGYTF.

This clonotype was detected ten times or more. The V call is TRBV15, the J call TRBJ2-7; 9 nucleotides line up with TRBD1. CDR3 length equals 14 residues. Unmatched junction bases numbered 6, after V lost 5 bases and J lost 4 bases. Germline V gene sequence: CDR1 LNHNV, CDR2 YYDKDF (reference sequence). This chain's CDR3 is CATSAGTGRYEQYF. The CDR3 DNA follows: TGTGCCACCAGCGCCGGGACAGGGAGGTACGAGCAGTACTTC.